These T cell receptor beta chains were read from a single sample in a study of T and B cells in COVID-19 patients. Using its own MiXCR run on the multiplex PCR reads, TCRdb lists one record per CDR3 protein. The sample consists of around 21,000 distinct CDR3 sequences, approximately 30% of them appearing once. Sequenced: blood. These receptors all stem from a human donor who had recovered from COVID-19. Each CDR3 is given with its conserved first and last residue. A D gene is named only where the DNA matches it firmly. Part of the rows lack a size; the others show once, few, many or a class for expanded clones.

>-|TRBV15|TRBD2|TRBJ2-4
TGTGCCACCAGCCGAAGCGGGGGGCAAAACATTCAGTACTTC
CATSRSGGQNIQYF
>-|TRBV19|-|TRBJ1-2
TGTGCCAGTAGTATAGGGAACCGTAACTATGGCTACACCTTC
CASSIGNRNYGYTF
>medium-sized|TRBV19|-|TRBJ2-1
TGTGCCAGTAGTATAGGAAGTCGTGAGCAGTTCTTC
CASSIGSREQFF
>few|TRBV6-2/TRBV6-3|TRBD1|TRBJ1-2
TGTGCCAGCAGTTTAAGGAGTGGACAGGCCAGTTTGGTTGGCTACACCTTC
CASSLRSGQASLVGYTF
>medium-sized|TRBV18|-|TRBJ2-2
TGTGCCAGCTCACCACTCGTTCCCAGCAACACCGGGGAGCTGTTTTTT
CASSPLVPSNTGELFF
>many|TRBV6-5|-|TRBJ2-3
TGTGCCAGCAGGTCCGGGGGCCCGGATACGCAGTATTTT
CASRSGGPDTQYF
>few|TRBV6-5|-|TRBJ1-2
TGTGCCAGCAGTTATGCGACAAACTATGGCTACACCTTC
CASSYATNYGYTF
>many|TRBV18|TRBD2|TRBJ2-2
TGTGCCAGCTCACCACCTAGCGGGGCTACCGGGGAGCTGTTTTTT
CASSPPSGATGELFF
>-|TRBV28|-|TRBJ2-5
TGTGCCAGCAGTTTAGCGGGTTTTGAGACCCAGTACTTC
CASSLAGFETQYF
>-|TRBV12-3/TRBV12-4|TRBD1|TRBJ1-5
TGTGCCAGCAGCGTACAGGGGGCGAGCAATCAGCCCCAGCATTTT
CASSVQGASNQPQHF
>many|TRBV7-6|TRBD2|TRBJ2-5
TGTGCCAGCAGCTTAGAGGGCGGGGGGGCCCAAGAGACCCAGTACTTC
CASSLEGGGAQETQYF
>once|TRBV5-3|-|TRBJ2-1
TGTGCCAGAAGCGATCCCCCAGCTAGAGGGGGTAATGAGCAGTTCTTC
CARSDPPARGGNEQFF
>medium-sized|TRBV19|-|TRBJ2-1
TGTGCCAGTAGTATAGCACTCCTAAATGAGCAGTTCTTC
CASSIALLNEQFF
>-|TRBV20-1|TRBD2|TRBJ2-1
TGCAGTGCGAAGCGGGGGCCCTCCTACAATGAGCAGTTCTTC
CSAKRGPSYNEQFF
>medium-sized|TRBV27|-|TRBJ1-6
TGTGCCAGCAGTTTATCGGGGCAGACTAATTCACCCCTCCACTTT
CASSLSGQTNSPLHF
>few|TRBV6-1|TRBD1|TRBJ1-1
TGTGCCACCACGACAGGGTCGAACACTGAAGCTTTCTTT
CATTTGSNTEAFF
>-|TRBV5-5|-|TRBJ1-2
TGTGCCAGCAGCCCCACCCTTCTGGGGTCGAACTATGGCTACACCTTC
CASSPTLLGSNYGYTF
>many|TRBV30|TRBD1|TRBJ2-7
TGTGCCTGGAGTACCCGAGGGGGACAGCCAGGGGAGCAGTACTTC
CAWSTRGGQPGEQYF
>medium-sized|TRBV29-1|-|TRBJ2-2
TGCAGCGTGGCCGGGACACAACACACCGGGGAGCTGTTTTTT
CSVAGTQHTGELFF
>many|TRBV24-1|-|TRBJ2-2
TGTGCCACCAGTGACGAAAACACCGGGGAGCTGTTTTTT
CATSDENTGELFF
>-|TRBV24-1|-|TRBJ2-6
TGTGCCACCAGTGATGGGGACAAGGGGCTGGATGGGGCCAACGTCCTGACTTTC
CATSDGDKGLDGANVLTF
>many|TRBV6-5|-|TRBJ2-3
TGTGCCAGCAGCCGTACCTGGGCGAACACAGATACGCAGTATTTT
CASSRTWANTDTQYF
>many|TRBV12-3/TRBV12-4|-|TRBJ2-1
TGTGCCAGCACTCTTAGTAGGGTCCAGCCCTACAATGAGCAGTTCTTC
CASTLSRVQPYNEQFF
>-|TRBV12-3/TRBV12-4|-|TRBJ1-5
TGTGCCAGCAGCCCTAACTCAGCAGGGGATCAGCCCCAGCATTTT
CASSPNSAGDQPQHF
>-|TRBV6-5|TRBD1|TRBJ2-7
TGTGCCAGCAGTTACTCGAAGCAGGGGGCCTACGAGCAGTACTTC
CASSYSKQGAYEQYF
>-|TRBV19|TRBD1|TRBJ1-1
TGTGCCAGTAGAACAGGGGGGCTTGGAACTGAAGCTTTCTTT
CASRTGGLGTEAFF
>-|TRBV7-9|-|TRBJ1-2
TGTGCCAGCAGCTTAGGAGGATTCTATGGCTACACCTTC
CASSLGGFYGYTF
>many|TRBV5-5|-|TRBJ2-5
TGTGCCAGCAGCACGGCGGCGAGAGGTACCAGGGGGACCCAGTACTTC
CASSTAARGTRGTQYF
>-|TRBV28|-|TRBJ2-7
TGTGCCAGCAGTTTGTCCGGGAACTCCTACGAGCAGTACTTC
CASSLSGNSYEQYF